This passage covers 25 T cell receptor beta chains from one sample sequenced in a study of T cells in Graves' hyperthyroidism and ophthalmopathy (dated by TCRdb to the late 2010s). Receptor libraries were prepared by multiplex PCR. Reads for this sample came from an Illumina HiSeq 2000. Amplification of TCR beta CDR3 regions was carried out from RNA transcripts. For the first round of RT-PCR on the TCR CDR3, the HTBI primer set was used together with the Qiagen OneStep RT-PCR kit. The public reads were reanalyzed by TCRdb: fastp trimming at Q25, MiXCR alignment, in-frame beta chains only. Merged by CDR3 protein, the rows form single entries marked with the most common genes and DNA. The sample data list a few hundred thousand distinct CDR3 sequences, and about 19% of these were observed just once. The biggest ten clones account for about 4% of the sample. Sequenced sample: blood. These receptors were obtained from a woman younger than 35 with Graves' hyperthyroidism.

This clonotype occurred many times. The CDR3 sequence: CASSLSAGGTYEQYF. The DNA for the CDR3 is TGTGCCAGCAGTTTATCGGCGGGGGGCACCTACGAGCAGTACTTC. The chain recombines TRBV27 with TRBJ2-7, with 8 positions matching TRBD2. Germline loops: CDR1 MNHEY, CDR2 SMNVEV (reference sequence). Losses at the gene ends were 0 bases for V and 2 bases for J; bases not matched to a gene: 3. CDR3 length: 15 residues.

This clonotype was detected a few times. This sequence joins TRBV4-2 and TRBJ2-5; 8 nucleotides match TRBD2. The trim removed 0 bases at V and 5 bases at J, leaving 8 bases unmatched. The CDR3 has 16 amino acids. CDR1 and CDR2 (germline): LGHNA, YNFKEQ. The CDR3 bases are TGTGCCAGCAGCCAAGATAGGGCGGCGGGGGGCGAGACCCAGTACTTC. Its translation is CASSQDRAAGGETQYF.

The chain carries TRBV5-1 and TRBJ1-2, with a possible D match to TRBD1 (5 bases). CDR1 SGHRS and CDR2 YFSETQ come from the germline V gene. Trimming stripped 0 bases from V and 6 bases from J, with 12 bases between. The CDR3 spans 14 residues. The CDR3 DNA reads TGCGCCAGCAGCTTGGCTCCCGGGGCGAATGGCTACACCTTC. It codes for CASSLAPGANGYTF.

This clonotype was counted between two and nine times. The DNA of the CDR3 is TGTGCCAGCAGCTGGTGGGGGAGCTCCTACGAGCAGTACTTC. Translation gives CASSWWGSSYEQYF. This chain joins TRBV7-2 and TRBJ2-7; D may match TRBD1 or TRBD2 (5 bases each). Germline-derived CDR1 and CDR2 are SGHTA and FQGNSA. The CDR3 covers 14 residues. With 4 bases removed from V and 0 bases from J, the gap between germline ends came to 10 bases.

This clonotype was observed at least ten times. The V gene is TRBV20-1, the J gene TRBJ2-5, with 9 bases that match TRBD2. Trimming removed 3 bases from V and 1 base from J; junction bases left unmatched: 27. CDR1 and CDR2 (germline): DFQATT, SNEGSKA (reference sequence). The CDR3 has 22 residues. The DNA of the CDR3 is TGCAGTGCTAGGGGCCGGGCCCTCTCCAGGACTAGCGTACTCCTGGGCCAAGAGACCCAGTACTTC. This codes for CSARGRALSRTSVLLGQETQYF.

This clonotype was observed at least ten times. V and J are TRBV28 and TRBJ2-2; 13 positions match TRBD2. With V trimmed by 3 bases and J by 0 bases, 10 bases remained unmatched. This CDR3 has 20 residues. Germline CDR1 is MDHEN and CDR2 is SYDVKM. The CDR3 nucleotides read TGTGCCAGCAGTTTTTATTTTGGACTAGCGGGGGTCCCGAACACCGGGGAGCTGTTTTTT. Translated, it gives CASSFYFGLAGVPNTGELFF.

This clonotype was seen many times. CDR3: CASRTGALNTEAFF. CDR3 bases: TGTGCCAGCAGAACAGGGGCCCTTAACACTGAAGCTTTCTTT. This chain connects TRBV6-1 to TRBJ1-1, with 7 bases that match TRBD1. J was trimmed by 2 bases and V by 6 bases; bases with no gene match: 6. The germline V gene encodes CDR1 MNHNS and CDR2 SASEGT. The CDR3 covers 14 residues.

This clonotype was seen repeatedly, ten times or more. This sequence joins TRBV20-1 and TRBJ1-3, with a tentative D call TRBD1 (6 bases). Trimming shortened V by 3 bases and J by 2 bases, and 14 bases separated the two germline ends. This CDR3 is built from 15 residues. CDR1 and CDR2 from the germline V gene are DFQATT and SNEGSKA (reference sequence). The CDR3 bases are TGCAGTGCTAGGGTCGGAGGGGGGGCTGGAAACACCATATATTTT. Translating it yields CSARVGGGAGNTIYF.

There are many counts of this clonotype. This CDR3 is CASRRTEYEAFF. CDR3 coding DNA: TGTGCCAGCAGGCGGACGGAGTATGAAGCTTTCTTT. This rearrangement joins TRBV28 to TRBJ1-1; D remains unclear. Trimming took off 6 bases at V and 7 bases at J, with 12 bases between the two ends. Germline loops: CDR1 MDHEN, CDR2 SYDVKM. The CDR3 spans 12 residues.

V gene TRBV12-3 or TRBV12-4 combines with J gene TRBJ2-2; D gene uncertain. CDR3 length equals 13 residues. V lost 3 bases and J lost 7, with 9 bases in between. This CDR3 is CASSFRVVGELFF. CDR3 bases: TGTGCCAGCAGTTTTCGGGTTGTCGGGGAGCTGTTTTTT.

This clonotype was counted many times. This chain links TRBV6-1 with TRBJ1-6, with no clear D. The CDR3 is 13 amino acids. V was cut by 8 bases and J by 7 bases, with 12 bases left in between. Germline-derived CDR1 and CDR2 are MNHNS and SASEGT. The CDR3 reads CASLLRENSPLHF. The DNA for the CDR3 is TGTGCCAGCCTTCTTAGGGAGAATTCACCCCTCCACTTT.

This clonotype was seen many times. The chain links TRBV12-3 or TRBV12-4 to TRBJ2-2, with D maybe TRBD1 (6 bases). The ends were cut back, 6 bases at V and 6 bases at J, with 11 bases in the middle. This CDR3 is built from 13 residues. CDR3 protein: CASSSQGPGELFF. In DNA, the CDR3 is TGTGCCAGCAGCTCCCAGGGGCCCGGGGAGCTGTTTTTT.

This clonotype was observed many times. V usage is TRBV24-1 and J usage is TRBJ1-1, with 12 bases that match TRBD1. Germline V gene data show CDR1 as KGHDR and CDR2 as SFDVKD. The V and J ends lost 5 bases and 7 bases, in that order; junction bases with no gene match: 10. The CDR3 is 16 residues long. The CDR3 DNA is TGTGCCACCAGTGGCCCGGGACAGGGGGCTATCGTTGAAGCTTTCTTT. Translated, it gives CATSGPGQGAIVEAFF.

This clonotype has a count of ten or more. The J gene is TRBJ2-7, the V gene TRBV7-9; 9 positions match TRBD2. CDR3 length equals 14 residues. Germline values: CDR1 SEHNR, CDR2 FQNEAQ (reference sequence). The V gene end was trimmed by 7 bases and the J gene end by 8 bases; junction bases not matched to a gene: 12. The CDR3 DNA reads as TGTGCCAGCACCGAAATGGGGCTAGCGGGGAAGCAGTACTTC. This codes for CASTEMGLAGKQYF.

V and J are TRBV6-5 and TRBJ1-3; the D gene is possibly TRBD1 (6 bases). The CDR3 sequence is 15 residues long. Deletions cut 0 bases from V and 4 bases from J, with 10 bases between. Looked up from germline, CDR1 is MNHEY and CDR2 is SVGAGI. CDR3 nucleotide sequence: TGTGCCAGCAGTTACTCGAGGGACACCGGAAACACCATATATTTT. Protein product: CASSYSRDTGNTIYF.

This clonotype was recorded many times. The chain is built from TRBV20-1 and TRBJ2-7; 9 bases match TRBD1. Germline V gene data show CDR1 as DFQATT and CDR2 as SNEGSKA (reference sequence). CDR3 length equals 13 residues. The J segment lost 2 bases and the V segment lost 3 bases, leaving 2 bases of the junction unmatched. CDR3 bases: TGCAGTGCTAGCCGGGACAGGGCCTACGAGCAGTACTTC. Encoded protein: CSASRDRAYEQYF.

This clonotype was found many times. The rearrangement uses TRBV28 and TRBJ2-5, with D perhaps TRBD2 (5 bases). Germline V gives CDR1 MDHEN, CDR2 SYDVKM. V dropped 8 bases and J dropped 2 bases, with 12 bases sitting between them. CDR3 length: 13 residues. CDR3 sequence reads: CASGWTFQETQYF. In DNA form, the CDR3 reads TGTGCCAGCGGATGGACTTTTCAAGAGACCCAGTACTTC.

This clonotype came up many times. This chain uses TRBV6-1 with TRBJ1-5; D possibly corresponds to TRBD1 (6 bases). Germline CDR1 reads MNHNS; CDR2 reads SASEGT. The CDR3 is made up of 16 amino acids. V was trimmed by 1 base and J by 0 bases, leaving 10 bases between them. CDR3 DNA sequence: TGTGCCAGCAGTGAAGTGGGGGGCTTTAGCAATCAGCCCCAGCATTTT. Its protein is CASSEVGGFSNQPQHF.

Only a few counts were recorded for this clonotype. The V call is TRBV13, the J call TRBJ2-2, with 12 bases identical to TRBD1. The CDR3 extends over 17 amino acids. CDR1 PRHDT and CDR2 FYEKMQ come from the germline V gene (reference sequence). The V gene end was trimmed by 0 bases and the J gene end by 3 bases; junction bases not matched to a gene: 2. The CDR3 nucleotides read TGTGCCAGCAGCTTAGGCCGGGACAGGGGGCACACCGGGGAGCTGTTTTTT. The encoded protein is CASSLGRDRGHTGELFF.

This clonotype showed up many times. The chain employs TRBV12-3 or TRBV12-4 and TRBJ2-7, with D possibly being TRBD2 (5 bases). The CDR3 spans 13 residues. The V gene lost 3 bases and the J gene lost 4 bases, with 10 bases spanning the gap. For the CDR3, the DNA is TGTGCCAGCAGTTTCGGGGTAATATACGAGCAGTACTTC. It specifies CASSFGVIYEQYF.

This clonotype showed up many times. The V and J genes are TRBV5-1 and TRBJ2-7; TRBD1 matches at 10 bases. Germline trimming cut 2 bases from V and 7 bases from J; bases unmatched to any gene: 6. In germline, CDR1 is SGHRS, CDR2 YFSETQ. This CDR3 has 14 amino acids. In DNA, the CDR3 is TGCGCCAGCAGCTTAGGACAGGGGGAACGGGAGCAGTACTTC. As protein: CASSLGQGEREQYF.

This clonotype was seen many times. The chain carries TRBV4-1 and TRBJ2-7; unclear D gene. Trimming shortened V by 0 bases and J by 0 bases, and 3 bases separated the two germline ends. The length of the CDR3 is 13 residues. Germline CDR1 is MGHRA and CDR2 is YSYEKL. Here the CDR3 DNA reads TGCGCCAGCAGCCAAGACAGCTCCTACGAGCAGTACTTC. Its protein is CASSQDSSYEQYF.

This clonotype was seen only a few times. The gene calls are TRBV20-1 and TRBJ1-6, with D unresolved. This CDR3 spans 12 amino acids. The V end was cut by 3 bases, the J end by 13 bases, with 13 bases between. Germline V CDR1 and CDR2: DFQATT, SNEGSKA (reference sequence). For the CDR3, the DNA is TGCAGTGCTAGTTCCCCGGACCTCCCCCTCCACTTT. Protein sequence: CSASSPDLPLHF.

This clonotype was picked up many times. The CDR3 reads CASSPTRTDSGNTIYF. Here the CDR3 DNA reads TGTGCCAGCTCACCCACCCGGACAGACTCTGGAAACACCATATATTTT. V and J are TRBV18 and TRBJ1-3; weak D call: TRBD1 (6 bases). The germline V gene encodes CDR1 KGHSH and CDR2 LQKENI. The CDR3 has 16 amino acids. The V gene lost 3 bases and the J gene lost 0 bases, with 12 bases spanning the gap.

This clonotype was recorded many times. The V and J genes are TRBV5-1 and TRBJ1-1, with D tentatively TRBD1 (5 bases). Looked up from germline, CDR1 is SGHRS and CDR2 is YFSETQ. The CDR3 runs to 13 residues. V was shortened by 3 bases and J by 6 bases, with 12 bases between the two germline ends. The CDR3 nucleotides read TGCGCCAGCAGCTGGGGGGACGGCGCTGAAGCTTTCTTT. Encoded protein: CASSWGDGAEAFF.